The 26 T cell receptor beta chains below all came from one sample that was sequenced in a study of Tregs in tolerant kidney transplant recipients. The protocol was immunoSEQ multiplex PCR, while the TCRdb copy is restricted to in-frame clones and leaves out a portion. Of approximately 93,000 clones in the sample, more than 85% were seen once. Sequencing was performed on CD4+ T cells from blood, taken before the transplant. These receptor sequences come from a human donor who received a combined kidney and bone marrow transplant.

The CDR3 DNA is TGTGCCAGCGTCCAGAACAGAAACACCATATATTTT. Translated, it gives CASVQNRNTIYF. This rearrangement joins TRBV28 to TRBJ1-3, with D uncertain. The CDR3 runs 12 residues. The ends were cut back, 8 bases at V and 5 bases at J, with 10 bases in the middle. Germline CDR1 MDHEN, CDR2 SYDVKM.

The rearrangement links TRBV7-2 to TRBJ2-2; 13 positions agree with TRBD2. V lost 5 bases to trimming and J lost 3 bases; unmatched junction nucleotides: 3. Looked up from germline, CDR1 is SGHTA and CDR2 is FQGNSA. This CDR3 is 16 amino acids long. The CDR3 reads CASSRTSGRYTGELFF. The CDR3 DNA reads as TGTGCCAGCAGCCGGACTAGCGGGAGATACACCGGGGAGCTGTTTTTT.

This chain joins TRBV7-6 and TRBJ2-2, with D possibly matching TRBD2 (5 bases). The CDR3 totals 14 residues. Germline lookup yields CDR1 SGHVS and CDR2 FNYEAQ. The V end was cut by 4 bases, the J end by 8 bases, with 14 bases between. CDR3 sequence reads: CASSYKRAEGELFF. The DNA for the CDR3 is TGTGCCAGCAGCTACAAGAGGGCGGAAGGGGAGCTGTTTTTT.

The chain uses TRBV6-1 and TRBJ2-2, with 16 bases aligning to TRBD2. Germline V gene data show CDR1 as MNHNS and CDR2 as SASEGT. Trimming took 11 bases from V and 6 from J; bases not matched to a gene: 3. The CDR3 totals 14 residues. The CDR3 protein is CAGTSGRASGELFF. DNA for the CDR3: TGTGCCGGGACTAGCGGGAGGGCCTCCGGGGAGCTGTTTTTT.

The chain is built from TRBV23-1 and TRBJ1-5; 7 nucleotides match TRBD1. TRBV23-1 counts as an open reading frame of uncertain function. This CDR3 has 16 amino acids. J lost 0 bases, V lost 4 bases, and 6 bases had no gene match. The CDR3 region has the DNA TGCGCCAGCAGTCGCCTGGGACAGTATAGCAATCAGCCCCAGCATTTT. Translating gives CASSRLGQYSNQPQHF.

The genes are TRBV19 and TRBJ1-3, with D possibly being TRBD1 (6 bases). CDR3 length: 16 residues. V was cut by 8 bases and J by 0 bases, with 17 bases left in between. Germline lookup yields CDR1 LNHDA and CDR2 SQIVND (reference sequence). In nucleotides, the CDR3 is TGTGCCAGTGTTAGGCAGGGGCGAAACTCTGGAAACACCATATATTTT. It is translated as CASVRQGRNSGNTIYF.

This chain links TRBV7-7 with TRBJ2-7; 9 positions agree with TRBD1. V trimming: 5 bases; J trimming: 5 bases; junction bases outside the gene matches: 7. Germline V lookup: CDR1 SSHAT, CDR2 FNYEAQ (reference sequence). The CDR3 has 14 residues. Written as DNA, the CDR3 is TGTGCCAGCAGCCGCGGGACAGGGCACGACGAGCAGTACTTC. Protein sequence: CASSRGTGHDEQYF.

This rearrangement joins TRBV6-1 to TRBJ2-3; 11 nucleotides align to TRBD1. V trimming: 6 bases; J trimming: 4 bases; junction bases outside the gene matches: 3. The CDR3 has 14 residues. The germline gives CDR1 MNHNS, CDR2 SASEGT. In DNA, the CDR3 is TGTGCCAGCAGGCGGACAGGGGGCCCAGATACGCAGTATTTT. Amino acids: CASRRTGGPDTQYF.

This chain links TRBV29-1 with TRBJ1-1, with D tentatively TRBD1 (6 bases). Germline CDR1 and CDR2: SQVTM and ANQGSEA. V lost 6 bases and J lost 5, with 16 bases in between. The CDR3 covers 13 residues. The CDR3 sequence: CSVDWGLDTEAFF. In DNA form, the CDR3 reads TGCAGCGTGGACTGGGGGCTGGATACTGAAGCTTTCTTT.

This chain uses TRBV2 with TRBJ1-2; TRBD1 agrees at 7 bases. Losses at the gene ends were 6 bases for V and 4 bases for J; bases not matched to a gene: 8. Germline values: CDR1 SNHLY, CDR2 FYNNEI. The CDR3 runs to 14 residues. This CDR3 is CASSAGQSIYGYTF. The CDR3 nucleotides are TGTGCCAGCAGCGCGGGACAGAGTATCTATGGCTACACCTTC.

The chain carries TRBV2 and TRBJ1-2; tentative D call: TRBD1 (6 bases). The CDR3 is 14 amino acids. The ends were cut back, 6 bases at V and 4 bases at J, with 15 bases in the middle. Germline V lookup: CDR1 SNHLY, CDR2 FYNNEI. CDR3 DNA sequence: TGTGCCAGCAGCCATCGACAGGTTGCCTATGGCTACACCTTC. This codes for CASSHRQVAYGYTF.

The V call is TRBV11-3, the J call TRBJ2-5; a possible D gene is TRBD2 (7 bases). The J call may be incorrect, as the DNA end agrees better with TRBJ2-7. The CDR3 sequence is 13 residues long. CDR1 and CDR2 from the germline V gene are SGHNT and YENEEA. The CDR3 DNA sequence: TGTGCCAACCCGGGGGGCTTTTCCTACGAGCAGTACTTC. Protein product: CANPGGFSYEQYF.

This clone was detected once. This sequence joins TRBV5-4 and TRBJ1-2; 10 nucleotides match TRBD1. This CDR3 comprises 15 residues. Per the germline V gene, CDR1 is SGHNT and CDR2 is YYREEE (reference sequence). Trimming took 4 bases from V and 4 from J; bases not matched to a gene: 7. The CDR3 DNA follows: TGTGCCAGCAGCCCCCGGGACAGGGGTTCCTATGGCTACACCTTC. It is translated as CASSPRDRGSYGYTF.

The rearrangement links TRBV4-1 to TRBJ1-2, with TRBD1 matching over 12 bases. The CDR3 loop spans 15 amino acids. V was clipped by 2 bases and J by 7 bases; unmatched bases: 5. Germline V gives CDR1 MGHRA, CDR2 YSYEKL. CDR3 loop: CASSQTGQGAGGYTF. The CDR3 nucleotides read TGCGCCAGCAGCCAAACGGGACAGGGGGCAGGTGGCTACACCTTC.

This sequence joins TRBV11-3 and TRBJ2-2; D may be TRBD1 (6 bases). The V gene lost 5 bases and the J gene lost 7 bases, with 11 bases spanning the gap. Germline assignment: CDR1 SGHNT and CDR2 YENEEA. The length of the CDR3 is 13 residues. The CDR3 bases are TGTGCCAGCAGCCCAGGGGTAGACGGGGAGCTGTTTTTT. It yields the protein CASSPGVDGELFF.

CDR3 protein: CAWSVRRDGEQFF. CDR3 DNA sequence: TGTGCCTGGAGTGTACGGCGGGACGGTGAGCAGTTCTTC. The genes are TRBV30 and TRBJ2-1, with a tentative D call TRBD2 (6 bases). The V end lost 0 bases, the J end lost 9 bases, and 12 bases lay between the germline ends. The germline V gene encodes CDR1 GTSNPN and CDR2 SVGIG (reference sequence). This CDR3 has 13 amino acids.

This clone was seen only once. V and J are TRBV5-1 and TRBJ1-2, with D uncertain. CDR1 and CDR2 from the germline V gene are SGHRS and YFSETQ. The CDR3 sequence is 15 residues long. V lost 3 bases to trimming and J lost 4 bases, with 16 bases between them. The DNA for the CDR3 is TGCGCCAGCAGCTCAGCGGGCCCTGAGGTCTATGGCTACACCTTC. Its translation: CASSSAGPEVYGYTF. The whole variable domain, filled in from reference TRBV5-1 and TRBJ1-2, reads KAGVTQTPRYLIKTRGQQVTLSCSPISGHRSVSWYQQTPGQGLQFLFEYFSETQRNKGNFPGRFSGRQFSNSRSEMNVSTLELGDSALYLCASSSAGPEVYGYTFGSGTRLTVV.

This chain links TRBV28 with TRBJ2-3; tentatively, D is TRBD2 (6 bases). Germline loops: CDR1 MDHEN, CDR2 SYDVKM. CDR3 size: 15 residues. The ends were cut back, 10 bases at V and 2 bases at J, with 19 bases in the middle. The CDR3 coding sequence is TGTGCCACCTACGGGAGTCTCTCTCTCACAGATACGCAGTATTTT. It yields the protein CATYGSLSLTDTQYF.

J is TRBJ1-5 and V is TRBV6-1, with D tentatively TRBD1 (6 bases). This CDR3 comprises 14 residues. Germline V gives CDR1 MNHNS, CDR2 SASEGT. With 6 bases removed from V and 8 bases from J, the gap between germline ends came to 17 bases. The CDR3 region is CASRDSKNWEPQHF. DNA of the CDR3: TGTGCCAGCAGGGACAGCAAAAATTGGGAGCCCCAGCATTTT.

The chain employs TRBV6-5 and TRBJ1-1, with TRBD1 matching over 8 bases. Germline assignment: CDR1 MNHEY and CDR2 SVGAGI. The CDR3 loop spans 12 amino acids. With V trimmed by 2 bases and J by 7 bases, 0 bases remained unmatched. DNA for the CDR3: TGTGCCAGCAGTTACGACAGGGGTGAAGCTTTCTTT. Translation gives CASSYDRGEAFF.

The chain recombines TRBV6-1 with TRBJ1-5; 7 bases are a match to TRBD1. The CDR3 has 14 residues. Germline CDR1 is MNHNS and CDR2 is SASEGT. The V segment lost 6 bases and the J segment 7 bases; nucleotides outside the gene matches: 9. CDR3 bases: TGTGCCAGCAGAACCCACAGGGGCGGGCAGCCCCAGCATTTT. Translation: CASRTHRGGQPQHF.

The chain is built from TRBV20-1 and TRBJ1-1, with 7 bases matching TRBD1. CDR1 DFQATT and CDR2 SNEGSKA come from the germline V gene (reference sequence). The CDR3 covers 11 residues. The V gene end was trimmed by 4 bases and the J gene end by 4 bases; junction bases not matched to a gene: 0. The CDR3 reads CSATGGTEAFF. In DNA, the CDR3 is TGCAGTGCTACAGGGGGCACTGAAGCTTTCTTT.

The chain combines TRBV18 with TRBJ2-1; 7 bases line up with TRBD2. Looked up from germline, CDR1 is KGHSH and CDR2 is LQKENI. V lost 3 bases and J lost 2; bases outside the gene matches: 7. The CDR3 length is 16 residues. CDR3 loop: CASSPGRRGTYNEQFF. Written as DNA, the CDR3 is TGTGCCAGCTCACCGGGACGGCGGGGGACCTACAATGAGCAGTTCTTC.

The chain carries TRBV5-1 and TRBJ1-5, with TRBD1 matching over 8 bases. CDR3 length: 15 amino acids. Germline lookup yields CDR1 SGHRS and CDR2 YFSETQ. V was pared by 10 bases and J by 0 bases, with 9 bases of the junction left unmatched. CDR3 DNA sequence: TGCGCCGGCGACGGACAGGGCAATAGCAATCAGCCCCAGCATTTT. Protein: CAGDGQGNSNQPQHF.

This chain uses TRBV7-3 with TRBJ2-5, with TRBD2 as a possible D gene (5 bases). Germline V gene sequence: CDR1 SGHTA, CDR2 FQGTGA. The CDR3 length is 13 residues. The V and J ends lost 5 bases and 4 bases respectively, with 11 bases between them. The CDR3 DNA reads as TGTGCCAGCAGCCAGGAGCGGCTAGAGACCCAGTACTTC. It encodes CASSQERLETQYF.

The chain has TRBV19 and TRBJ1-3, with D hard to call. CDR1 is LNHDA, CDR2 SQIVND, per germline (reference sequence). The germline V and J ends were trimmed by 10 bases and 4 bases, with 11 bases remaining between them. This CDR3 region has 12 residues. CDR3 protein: CATGESGNTIYF. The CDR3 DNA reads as TGTGCCACCGGGGAATCAGGAAACACCATATATTTT.